These T cell receptor beta chains were read from a single sample in a study of blood T cell repertoires in COVID-19. Generated by immunoSEQ multiplex PCR, the TCRdb table keeps only in-frame clones and is missing some. The sample includes 100,000 to 150,000 clones, over 75% of them seen just once. Sequenced material: peripheral blood. The receptors were gathered from a woman in her 70s with acute or convalescent COVID-19. CDR3s include the opening cysteine and the closing phenylalanine or tryptophan. Fields, in order: J gene, clone size, D gene, V gene, CDR3 protein, CDR3 DNA. A D gene is named only where the DNA matches it firmly. For some rows the clone size is stated as once, few or many, or as a class when expanded; others skip it.

TRBJ1-2	few	TRBD1	TRBV5-6	CASSLGEGAGYGYTF	TGTGCCAGCAGCTTGGGAGAGGGGGCTGGGTATGGCTACACCTTC
TRBJ2-2	once	-	TRBV9	CASRWGENTGELFF	TGTGCCAGCAGGTGGGGAGAGAACACCGGGGAGCTGTTTTTT
TRBJ2-5	-	-	TRBV5-4	CASSLRGEETQYF	TGTGCCAGCAGCTTGCGCGGAGAAGAGACCCAGTACTTC
TRBJ1-1	-	-	TRBV2	CASKDRGREAFF	TGTGCCAGCAAGGATAGGGGCAGGGAAGCTTTCTTT
TRBJ1-5	-	-	TRBV5-4	CASSLAGDNQPQHF	TGTGCCAGCAGCTTGGCCGGGGACAATCAGCCCCAGCATTTT
TRBJ1-1	-	TRBD1	TRBV6-5	CASSSQDRAGTEAFF	TGTGCCAGCAGCTCTCAGGACAGGGCTGGCACTGAAGCTTTCTTT
TRBJ2-1	-	TRBD2	TRBV4-2	CASSQDRGFRSGGAVYEQFF	TGTGCCAGCAGCCAAGATAGAGGCTTCCGAAGCGGGGGGGCTGTATATGAGCAGTTCTTC
TRBJ2-3	-	-	TRBV19	CASSIVQSTDTQYF	TGTGCCAGTAGTATAGTCCAGAGCACAGATACGCAGTATTTT
TRBJ2-7	-	-	TRBV9	CASSTGTPPYEQYF	TGTGCCAGTTCGACCGGGACTCCTCCCTACGAGCAGTACTTC
TRBJ2-5	-	-	TRBV11-1	CASSLALQETQYF	TGTGCCAGCAGCTTAGCTTTACAAGAGACCCAGTACTTC
TRBJ1-2	-	TRBD1	TRBV7-2	CASSGQGAHYYGYTF	TGTGCCAGCAGCGGACAGGGGGCCCACTACTATGGCTACACCTTC
TRBJ1-4	-	TRBD1	TRBV4-3	CASSQARDRGNEKLFF	TGCGCCAGCAGCCAAGCCAGGGACAGGGGGAATGAAAAACTGTTTTTT
TRBJ1-2	-	-	TRBV24-1	CATSDSVGYTF	TGTGCCACCAGTGATTCGGTCGGCTACACCTTC
TRBJ2-5	-	-	TRBV4-3	CASSQPGETQYF	TGCGCCAGCAGCCAACCCGGAGAGACCCAGTACTTC
TRBJ1-1	-	-	TRBV5-1	CASSIRDTVEAFF	TGCGCCAGCAGCATCCGGGACACAGTTGAAGCTTTCTTT
TRBJ1-2	-	-	TRBV7-8	CASSLNRPPKVHGYTF	TGTGCCAGCAGCTTAAACAGGCCCCCAAAAGTCCATGGCTACACCTTC
TRBJ1-2	-	-	TRBV5-6	CASSAAAVNNNF	TGTGCCAGCAGCGCCGCGGCAGTAAATAACAACTTC
TRBJ2-7	-	TRBD1	TRBV30	CAWSVGGHEQYF	TGTGCCTGGAGTGTAGGGGGCCACGAGCAGTACTTC
TRBJ1-2	-	-	TRBV9	CASSAIQGYYGYTF	TGTGCCAGCAGCGCGATACAGGGATACTATGGCTACACCTTC
TRBJ2-5	-	TRBD2	TRBV5-6	CASSLEPRGGETQYF	TGTGCCAGCAGCTTGGAGCCCCGGGGGGGAGAGACCCAGTACTTC
TRBJ2-3	-	-	TRBV3-1/TRBV3-2	CASSRPGGTDTQYF	TGTGCCAGCAGCCGCCCGGGGGGCACAGATACGCAGTATTTT
TRBJ2-7	-	-	TRBV9	CASSGTSINSEQYF	TGTGCCAGCAGCGGCACTAGCATCAACTCCGAGCAGTACTTC
TRBJ1-3	-	TRBD1	TRBV5-5	CASSSGTAGNTIYF	TGTGCCAGCAGCTCCGGGACAGCTGGAAACACCATATATTTT